The rows below give T cell receptor beta chains drawn from one sample of a study of blood T cells in healthy people across ages. TCRdb fed the 5' RACE reads into MiXCR, producing one record per CDR3 protein. The sample has about 670,000 distinct CDR3 sequences; 35% to 50% are singletons. Sequencing was done on a sample of blood. The receptor source for this set is an older man in good health. Each CDR3 is given with its conserved first and last residue. The D gene is left open where the match is weak. Clone size is shown for a subset of rows, as once, few, many or a class of expanded clone.

J gene,V gene,D gene,clone size,CDR3 protein,CDR3 DNA
TRBJ1-2,TRBV6-5,TRBD1,few,CASRVGQGLYGYTF,TGTGCCAGCAGAGTTGGACAGGGCCTCTATGGCTACACCTTC
TRBJ1-2,TRBV25-1,TRBD1,.,CTSSEQLGQGQNYGYTF,TGTACCAGCAGTGAACAATTGGGACAGGGGCAGAACTATGGCTACACCTTC
TRBJ2-1,TRBV7-2,TRBD2,.,CASSLARAGVDNEQFF,TGTGCCAGCAGCTTAGCGCGGGCGGGGGTGGACAATGAGCAGTTCTTC
TRBJ2-1,TRBV14,.,.,CASSPRLGIPYNEQFF,TGTGCCAGCAGCCCCCGACTCGGGATCCCCTACAATGAGCAGTTCTTC
TRBJ1-5,TRBV7-2,.,few,CASSAGVQPQHF,TGTGCCAGCAGCGCAGGGGTTCAGCCCCAGCATTTT
TRBJ1-4,TRBV20-1,.,few,CSARDWADEQAINEKLFF,TGCAGTGCTAGAGATTGGGCTGACGAGCAGGCTATTAATGAAAAACTGTTTTTT
TRBJ1-2,TRBV4-3,.,hyperexpanded,CASSPEEGRVTGYTF,TGCGCCAGCAGCCCTGAAGAAGGCAGGGTAACTGGCTACACCTTC
TRBJ1-5,TRBV15,TRBD1,.,CATSPGQVPSQPQHF,TGTGCCACCAGCCCAGGACAGGTCCCCTCTCAGCCCCAGCATTTT
TRBJ1-4,TRBV28,TRBD1,.,CASSLQGLREKLFF,TGTGCCAGCAGCTTACAGGGGCTGCGAGAAAAACTGTTTTTT
TRBJ1-5,TRBV11-2,.,.,CASSPGEGTGSNQPQHF,TGTGCCAGCAGCCCCGGGGAGGGGACGGGGAGCAATCAGCCCCAGCATTTT
TRBJ2-6,TRBV7-6,TRBD2,many,CASSLERGQSSGANVLTF,TGTGCCAGCAGCTTAGAGCGGGGCCAAAGCTCTGGGGCCAACGTCCTGACTTTC
TRBJ2-3,TRBV30,TRBD2,.,CAWILPGLVTDTQYF,TGTGCCTGGATCCTTCCGGGACTAGTAACAGATACGCAGTATTTT
TRBJ1-6,TRBV7-2,.,.,CASSFLVPGDSPLHF,TGTGCCAGCAGCTTTCTCGTCCCAGGGGATTCACCCCTCCACTTT
TRBJ1-1,TRBV20-1,.,.,CSASGRLNTEAFF,TGCAGTGCTAGTGGCAGGTTGAACACTGAAGCTTTCTTT
TRBJ2-7,TRBV21-1,.,few,CASSKDASGNAEQYF,TGTGCCAGCAGCAAAGATGCTAGCGGGAACGCCGAGCAGTACTTC
TRBJ1-2,TRBV6-1,TRBD1,once,CASSEKGQLGYTF,TGTGCCAGCAGTGAAAAGGGACAGCTCGGCTACACCTTC
TRBJ1-4,TRBV7-2,.,many,CASSLGRGNEKLFF,TGTGCCAGCAGCTTAGGCAGGGGAAATGAAAAACTGTTTTTT
TRBJ2-5,TRBV5-5,.,.,CASSFERSSNQETQYF,TGTGCCAGCAGCTTCGAACGGAGCTCGAACCAAGAGACCCAGTACTTC
TRBJ2-7,TRBV20-1,TRBD1,.,CSARGQEDYEQYF,TGCAGTGCTAGGGGACAGGAGGACTACGAGCAGTACTTC
TRBJ2-1,TRBV20-1,.,.,CSARDYETAGPYSEQFF,TGCAGTGCTAGAGATTACGAGACGGCGGGACCCTACAGTGAGCAGTTCTTC
TRBJ2-1,TRBV18,TRBD2,.,CASSPPGGSSDEQFF,TGTGCCAGCTCACCACCTGGCGGGAGTTCGGATGAGCAGTTCTTC
TRBJ2-1,TRBV7-3,.,once,CASSLGDGTQYNEQFF,TGTGCCAGCAGCTTAGGAGACGGGACACAATACAATGAGCAGTTCTTC
TRBJ1-5,TRBV27,TRBD1,.,CASSPRGGRVRNQPQPF,TGTGCCAGCAGTCCCAGAGGGGGCAGGGTACGGAATCAGCCCCAGCCTTTT
TRBJ2-3,TRBV7-6,TRBD2,.,CASSPRLAGGPDTQYF,TGTGCCAGCAGCCCAAGACTAGCGGGGGGTCCAGATACGCAGTATTTT
TRBJ1-4,TRBV6-1,.,.,CASSESQGEKLFF,TGTGCCAGCAGTGAATCCCAAGGCGAAAAACTGTTTTTT
TRBJ2-7,TRBV20-1,.,.,CSASNGNYEQYF,TGCAGTGCTAGTAACGGGAATTACGAGCAGTACTTC
TRBJ1-2,TRBV20-1,.,.,CSARVQPGYTF,TGCAGTGCTAGAGTACAGCCTGGCTACACCTTC
TRBJ2-1,TRBV7-6,TRBD2,.,CTSSLGGSGRSDEQFF,TGTACCAGCAGTCTCGGGGGTAGCGGGAGGTCGGATGAGCAGTTCTTC
TRBJ2-1,TRBV20-1,TRBD2,once,CSARDSGRANEQFF,TGCAGTGCTAGAGACAGCGGGAGGGCCAACGAGCAGTTCTTC
TRBJ1-1,TRBV6-4,TRBD1,.,CASSDSDRGFPEAFF,TGTGCCAGCAGTGATTCTGACAGGGGTTTCCCTGAAGCTTTCTTT
TRBJ2-2,TRBV20-1,TRBD2,.,CSARTSGGLNTGELFF,TGCAGTGCTAGAACTAGCGGGGGGCTGAACACCGGGGAGCTGTTTTTT
TRBJ2-5,TRBV7-9,TRBD2,few,CASSSNSGRGVGQYF,TGTGCCAGCAGTTCAAACTCGGGGAGGGGCGTGGGGCAGTACTTC
TRBJ2-6,TRBV20-1,.,few,CSAPSSGANVLTF,TGCAGTGCGCCCAGCTCTGGGGCCAACGTCCTGACTTTC
TRBJ1-1,TRBV18,.,.,CASSPRPENTEAFF,TGTGCCAGCTCACCACGTCCGGAGAACACTGAAGCTTTCTTT
TRBJ1-1,TRBV20-1,.,.,CRGAGAGMPTVNTEAFF,TGCAGAGGGGCGGGGGCGGGGATGCCCACAGTGAACACTGAAGCTTTCTTT
TRBJ1-5,TRBV10-2,.,.,CASSSGTNSRRSNQPQHF,TGCGCCAGCTCTAGTGGGACAAACAGTCGGCGTAGCAATCAGCCCCAGCATTTT
TRBJ1-1,TRBV6-5,.,few,CASSFGGEAFF,TGTGCCAGCAGTTTTGGGGGGGAAGCTTTCTTT
TRBJ1-1,TRBV5-1,.,.,CASSPIPGVMNTEAFF,TGCGCCAGCAGCCCTATACCTGGCGTCATGAACACTGAAGCTTTCTTT
TRBJ2-3,TRBV24-1,.,few,CATSDLATDTQYF,TGTGCCACCAGTGATTTGGCGACAGATACGCAGTATTTT
TRBJ2-7,TRBV7-2,TRBD2,many,CASSLEWASGFNSYEQYF,TGTGCCAGCAGCTTAGAGTGGGCTAGCGGGTTTAACTCCTACGAGCAGTACTTC
TRBJ2-2,TRBV12-5,TRBD1,.,CASGFGTGANTGELFF,TGTGCTAGTGGTTTCGGGACAGGGGCGAACACCGGGGAGCTGTTTTTT
TRBJ1-2,TRBV27,.,few,CASSLSWARANYGYTF,TGTGCCAGCAGTTTATCGTGGGCAAGAGCTAACTATGGCTACACCTTC
TRBJ2-3,TRBV20-1,TRBD2,.,CSARDVLAGVRADTQYF,TGCAGTGCTAGAGACGTACTAGCGGGAGTTAGGGCAGATACGCAGTATTTT
TRBJ2-2,TRBV4-3,TRBD1,once,CTSREVDRSNTGELFF,TGCACCAGCAGAGAAGTGGACAGGTCGAACACCGGGGAGCTGTTTTTT
TRBJ1-2,TRBV20-1,.,many,CSAIPRGLGADYGYTF,TGCAGTGCTATTCCGCGAGGGCTGGGGGCGGACTATGGCTACACCTTC
TRBJ2-3,TRBV7-9,.,.,CASSSAPRMTNTQYF,TGTGCCAGCAGCTCCGCCCCCCGTATGACAAATACGCAGTATTTT
TRBJ2-7,TRBV20-1,TRBD1,once,CSAQDRGRRAYEQYF,TGCAGTGCCCAGGACAGGGGGCGGAGGGCCTACGAGCAGTACTTC
TRBJ2-1,TRBV5-6,.,few,CASSSPAGRTYNEQFF,TGTGCCAGCAGCTCACCCGCGGGACGGACCTACAATGAGCAGTTCTTC
TRBJ2-1,TRBV18,.,few,CASSRLEGNEQFF,TGTGCCAGCTCCCGGCTTGAAGGAAACGAGCAGTTCTTC
TRBJ1-3,TRBV7-2,TRBD1,.,CASSLGPGGLSGNTIYF,TGTGCCAGCAGCTTAGGTCCAGGGGGCCTCTCTGGAAACACCATATATTTT
TRBJ2-1,TRBV9,.,.,CASSASGTLYNEQFF,TGTGCCAGCAGCGCAAGCGGCACCCTCTACAATGAGCAGTTCTTC
TRBJ2-5,TRBV11-2,.,many,CASSYTPSGTNQETQYF,TGTGCCAGCAGCTACACGCCCAGTGGGACCAACCAAGAGACCCAGTACTTC